One sample yielded the 27 T cell receptor beta chains listed below, sequenced in a study of T cell responses to AZD1222 COVID-19 vaccine (dated by TCRdb to the early 2020s). Receptor libraries were prepared by the immunoSEQ multiplex PCR assay. TCRdb limited this immuneACCESS table to in-frame rearrangements with V and J called. A share of clones is missing; checked studies link under half to unresolved V genes, and the rest is unexplained. A total of 75,000 to 100,000 clones appear in this sample, around 90% of them only once. Of the sample, roughly 24% is held by the ten largest clones. The meaning of the sample's time point label: baseline before first vaccination. The specimen comprised peripheral blood, sampled on day 0 of AZD1222 vaccination. The origin of the receptors is an adult in good health.

This rearrangement joins TRBV12-3 or TRBV12-4 to TRBJ2-1, with a weak D call TRBD1 (5 bases). Trimming shortened V by 3 bases and J by 9 bases, and 9 bases separated the two germline ends. The CDR3 loop spans 12 amino acids. CDR3 nucleotides: TGTGCCAGCAGTTTTCAGGGTTCTGAGCAGTTCTTC. Translating gives CASSFQGSEQFF.

The CDR3 sequence is CAISESGDTQYF. The DNA of the CDR3 is TGTGCCATCAGTGAGTCGGGGGATACGCAGTATTTT. The rearrangement links TRBV10-3 to TRBJ2-3; D is undetermined. Germline V gives CDR1 ENHRY, CDR2 SYGVKD. CDR3 length: 12 residues. Trimming left V 0 bases short and J 6 bases short, with 4 bases between.

The genes are TRBV4-3 and TRBJ1-2; a weak D match, TRBD1 (5 bases). The V end lost 3 bases, the J end lost 5 bases, and 16 bases lay between the germline ends. Germline V gene sequence: CDR1 LGHNA, CDR2 YSLEER. The CDR3 spans 15 residues. The CDR3 sequence is CASSHRRDGGYGYTF. CDR3 nucleotides: TGCGCCAGCAGCCACCGACGGGATGGGGGGTATGGCTACACCTTC.

The rearrangement joins TRBV7-3 to TRBJ2-7, with 7 bases that match TRBD1. With 0 bases clipped from V and 5 bases from J, the junction kept 4 bases outside the gene matches. The CDR3 loop spans 14 amino acids. In germline, CDR1 is SGHTA, CDR2 FQGTGA. The CDR3 region is CASSLTGGADEQYF. CDR3 DNA: TGTGCCAGCAGCTTAACAGGGGGCGCGGACGAGCAGTACTTC.

The V call is TRBV18, the J call TRBJ2-7, with D hard to call. The CDR3 has 14 residues. With 0 bases removed from V and 1 base from J, the gap between germline ends came to 7 bases. Per the germline V gene, CDR1 is KGHSH and CDR2 is LQKENI. Here the CDR3 reads CASSPPARSYEQYF. The CDR3 nucleotides read TGTGCCAGCTCACCACCGGCTAGATCCTACGAGCAGTACTTC.

This clone was seen more than once but under ten times. The J gene is TRBJ1-6, the V gene TRBV6-5; a possible D gene is TRBD1 (5 bases). Germline values: CDR1 MNHEY, CDR2 SVGAGI. The CDR3 extends over 14 amino acids. V was trimmed by 5 bases and J by 4 bases, leaving 9 bases between them. CDR3 residues: CASSNRQYNSPLHF. The CDR3 nucleotides are TGTGCCAGCAGTAACCGACAGTATAATTCACCCCTCCACTTT.

This chain connects TRBV28 to TRBJ1-1, with D unclear. V was pared by 4 bases and J by 7 bases, with 13 bases between. The germline CDR1 and CDR2 sequences are MDHEN and SYDVKM. The CDR3 loop spans 13 amino acids. The CDR3 loop is CASSSPARSEAFF. The CDR3 DNA reads as TGTGCCAGCAGTTCCCCGGCGCGGAGTGAAGCTTTCTTT.

J is TRBJ2-3 and V is TRBV6-2 or TRBV6-3; 8 bases are a match to TRBD2. V gave up 0 bases and J gave up 6 bases; unmatched junction bases: 17. This CDR3 has 19 residues. Germline V gives CDR1 MNHEY, CDR2 SVGEGT. This CDR3 is CASSYSPGLNRGGADTQYF. For the CDR3, the DNA is TGTGCCAGCAGTTACTCTCCGGGACTGAACCGGGGGGGCGCGGATACGCAGTATTTT.

V and J are TRBV6-2 or TRBV6-3 and TRBJ1-6; the D is unclear. Between the trimmed V and J ends, which lost 5 bases and 11 bases, there was a span of 19 bases. Germline CDR1 MNHEY, CDR2 SVGEGT. This CDR3 has 15 amino acids. The CDR3, as DNA: TGTGCCAGCAGTGTACGAGGATCCCCTATGGCACCCCTCCACTTT. It yields the protein CASSVRGSPMAPLHF.

This sequence joins TRBV18 and TRBJ1-5; TRBD1 matches at 7 bases. Germline V gene sequence: CDR1 KGHSH, CDR2 LQKENI. V shed 6 bases, J shed 7 bases, and the junction held 6 bases outside the gene matches. The CDR3 totals 13 residues. This CDR3 is CASSDREEQPQHF. The CDR3 DNA sequence: TGTGCCAGCTCCGACAGGGAGGAACAGCCCCAGCATTTT.

V and J are TRBV3-1 (or the pseudogene TRBV3-2) and TRBJ2-1; unclear D gene. The CDR3 has 14 residues. The germline V gene encodes CDR1 LGHDT and CDR2 YNNKEL (reference sequence). V was clipped by 2 bases and J by 4 bases, with 9 bases between them. The CDR3 DNA reads as TGTGCCAGCAGCCAACCTACAGAATACAATGAGCAGTTCTTC. Translated: CASSQPTEYNEQFF.

The chain employs TRBV24-1 and TRBJ2-1; D could derive from TRBD1 or TRBD2 (6 bases each). Trimming shortened V by 4 bases and J by 9 bases, and 15 bases separated the two germline ends. Looked up from germline, CDR1 is KGHDR and CDR2 is SFDVKD. This CDR3 spans 14 amino acids. The CDR3 protein is CATSDGGAGGEQFF. The CDR3 coding sequence is TGTGCCACCAGTGACGGGGGCGCCGGGGGTGAGCAGTTCTTC.

J is TRBJ2-5 and V is TRBV28; D is perhaps TRBD2 (5 bases). Germline-derived CDR1 and CDR2 are MDHEN and SYDVKM. V lost 3 bases to trimming and J lost 3 bases, with 8 bases between them. The CDR3 is 13 amino acids. The CDR3 region is CASSFDGKETQYF. Written as DNA, the CDR3 is TGTGCCAGCAGTTTTGACGGGAAAGAGACCCAGTACTTC.

The chain couples TRBV4-2 to TRBJ1-2, with TRBD1 as a possible D gene (5 bases). CDR1 and CDR2 (germline): LGHNA, YNFKEQ. The CDR3 extends over 15 amino acids. V was clipped by 1 base and J by 1 base, with 10 bases between them. The CDR3 spells CASSQAQGGNYGYTF. CDR3 bases: TGTGCCAGCAGCCAAGCCCAGGGAGGTAACTATGGCTACACCTTC.

A single count supports this clone. The V call is TRBV24-1, the J call TRBJ2-1, with 7 positions matching TRBD2. Unmatched junction bases numbered 5, after V lost 4 bases and J lost 6 bases. Germline assignment: CDR1 KGHDR and CDR2 SFDVKD. The CDR3 contains 14 residues. The CDR3 sequence is CATSDFGLGNEQFF. CDR3 DNA: TGTGCCACCAGTGACTTCGGACTAGGCAATGAGCAGTTCTTC.

The chain uses TRBV6-2 or TRBV6-3 and TRBJ1-1; D is possibly TRBD1 (5 bases). Trimming took 0 bases from V and 7 from J, leaving 9 bases between them. Germline V gene data show CDR1 as MNHEY and CDR2 as SVGEGT. This CDR3 has 13 residues. This CDR3 is CASSYSRDGEAFF. The CDR3 nucleotides are TGTGCCAGCAGTTACTCCCGGGACGGTGAAGCTTTCTTT.

The rearrangement joins TRBV4-3 to TRBJ1-1, with unresolved D. Germline assignment: CDR1 LGHNA and CDR2 YSLEER. The CDR3 spans 15 residues. Deletions cut 3 bases from V and 1 base from J, with 12 bases between. The CDR3 DNA sequence: TGCGCCAGCAGCCACCCCGGGAGGGCGAACACTGAAGCTTTCTTT. Protein product: CASSHPGRANTEAFF.

The J gene is TRBJ1-1, the V gene TRBV5-4, with 11 bases that match TRBD1. The V gene's germline CDR1 is SGHNT and CDR2 YYREEE (reference sequence). This CDR3 contains 15 residues. V gave up 4 bases and J gave up 6 bases; unmatched junction bases: 8. The CDR3 nucleotides read TGTGCCAGCAGCCGGACAGGGGGCCAGAGGGCTGAAGCTTTCTTT. Amino acids: CASSRTGGQRAEAFF.

The chain combines TRBV7-2 with TRBJ2-7; D possibly corresponds to TRBD2 (6 bases). This CDR3 is built from 16 residues. Trimming shortened V by 2 bases and J by 0 bases, and 14 bases separated the two germline ends. In germline, CDR1 is SGHTA, CDR2 FQGNSA. Written as DNA, the CDR3 is TGTGCCAGCAGCTTAACCCAGCGGGCCTCCTCCTACGAGCAGTACTTC. Translating it yields CASSLTQRASSYEQYF.

The gene calls are TRBV7-8 and TRBJ1-2, with a weak D call TRBD1 (6 bases). The germline V gene encodes CDR1 SGHVS and CDR2 FQNEAQ. V was cut by 4 bases and J by 4 bases, with 13 bases left in between. The CDR3 runs to 14 residues. This chain's CDR3 is CASSSTGALYGYTF. The CDR3 DNA reads TGTGCCAGCAGCTCGACAGGAGCTCTCTATGGCTACACCTTC.

The chain couples TRBV5-1 to TRBJ1-1; 7 nucleotides agree with TRBD1. Germline V gene data show CDR1 as SGHRS and CDR2 as YFSETQ. V shed 4 bases and J 1 base; nucleotides not matched to a gene: 4. This CDR3 has 14 amino acids. This chain's CDR3 is CASSNGQANTEAFF. CDR3 nucleotides: TGCGCCAGCAGCAACGGACAGGCGAACACTGAAGCTTTCTTT.

The chain links TRBV7-9 to TRBJ2-1; 9 nucleotides align to TRBD2. This CDR3 comprises 16 residues. The V gene end was trimmed by 6 bases and the J gene end by 4 bases; junction bases not matched to a gene: 10. Germline V gene lookup returns CDR1 SEHNR and CDR2 FQNEAQ (reference sequence). CDR3 in amino acids: CASRQMGTSSYNEQFF. CDR3 sequence (DNA): TGTGCCAGCAGACAGATGGGGACTAGCAGTTACAATGAGCAGTTCTTC. Full variable domain (missing parts from reference TRBV7-9 and TRBJ2-1): DTGVSQNPRHKITKRGQNVTFRCDPISEHNRLYWYRQTLGQGPEFLTYFQNEAQLEKSRLLSDRFSAERPKGSFSTLEIQRTEQGDSAMYLCASRQMGTSSYNEQFFGPGTRLTVL.

The chain couples TRBV6-1 to TRBJ2-3, with D unclear. Germline V lookup: CDR1 MNHNS, CDR2 SASEGT. The CDR3 length is 14 residues. The V end was cut by 1 base, the J end by 0 bases, with 5 bases between. This CDR3 is CASSEGGSTDTQYF. The CDR3 region has the DNA TGTGCCAGCAGTGAAGGCGGCAGCACAGATACGCAGTATTTT.

The J gene is TRBJ1-5, the V gene TRBV7-6; 9 bases align to TRBD1. From germline, CDR1 is SGHVS and CDR2 FNYEAQ. The CDR3 length is 14 residues. J lost 4 bases, V lost 5 bases, and 3 bases had no gene match. The CDR3 sequence is CASSTGTGNQPQHF. The CDR3 nucleotides read TGTGCCAGCAGCACGGGGACAGGGAATCAGCCCCAGCATTTT.

The V and J genes are TRBV27 and TRBJ2-3; D is undetermined. V was cut by 5 bases and J by 2 bases, with 14 bases left in between. This CDR3 region has 15 residues. Germline V CDR1 and CDR2: MNHEY, SMNVEV (reference sequence). Written as DNA, the CDR3 is TGTGCCAGCAGTCCAGACACCGTACCCACAGATACGCAGTATTTT. Translation: CASSPDTVPTDTQYF.

This chain joins TRBV7-2 and TRBJ2-7, with TRBD2 matching 8 bases. Germline CDR1 and CDR2: SGHTA and FQGNSA. With V trimmed by 5 bases and J by 1 base, 4 bases remained unmatched. There are 14 residues in the CDR3. The DNA of the CDR3 is TGTGCCAGCAGCGCAACTAGCGGTTCCTACGAGCAGTACTTC. It encodes CASSATSGSYEQYF.

V gene TRBV7-9 combines with J gene TRBJ2-7; D possibly corresponds to TRBD1 (5 bases). This CDR3 has 13 amino acids. Germline V lookup: CDR1 SEHNR, CDR2 FQNEAQ (reference sequence). Between the trimmed V and J ends, which lost 5 bases and 6 bases, there was a span of 14 bases. The CDR3 spells CASSAPRVPEQYF. The CDR3 DNA follows: TGTGCCAGCAGCGCCCCCAGGGTTCCCGAGCAGTACTTC.